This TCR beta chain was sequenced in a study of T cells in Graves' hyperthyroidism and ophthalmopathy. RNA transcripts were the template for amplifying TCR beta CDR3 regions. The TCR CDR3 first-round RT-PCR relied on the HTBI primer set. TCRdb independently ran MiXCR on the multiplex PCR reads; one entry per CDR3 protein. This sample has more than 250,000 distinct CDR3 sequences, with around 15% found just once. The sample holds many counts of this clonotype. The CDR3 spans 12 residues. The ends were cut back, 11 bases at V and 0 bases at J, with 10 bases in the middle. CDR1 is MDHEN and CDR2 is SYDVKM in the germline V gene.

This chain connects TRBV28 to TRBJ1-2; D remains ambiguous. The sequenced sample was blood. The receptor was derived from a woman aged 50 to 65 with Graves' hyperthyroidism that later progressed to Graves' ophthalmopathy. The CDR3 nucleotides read TGTGCCGCTCAACACGCTAACTATGGCTACACCTTC. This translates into CAAQHANYGYTF.